The TCR beta chain described here comes from a study of blood T cell repertoires in COVID-19. Study context: Acute and convalescent COVID-19 specimens originated in the United States, Italy and Spain.

As processed by the authors: Estimated nucleated cell counts came from reference gene primer amplification. Data came from immunoSEQ multiplex PCR; TCRdb stores just in-frame clones and leaves some out. V and J calls and clone size are given by that table; D and trimming were obtained from the DNA. The sample yields 100,000 to 150,000 clones, around 86% seen once. V was shortened by 0 bases and J by 4 bases, with 9 bases between the two germline ends. Germline V gene sequence: CDR1 PRHDT, CDR2 FYEKMQ (reference sequence). This CDR3 is 14 amino acids long. The chain has TRBV13 and TRBJ1-2, with D possibly being TRBD1 (5 bases). The sequence came from a man aged 55 to 69 with acute or convalescent COVID-19. What was sequenced was peripheral blood. The CDR3: CASSLGGAGYGYTF. The CDR3 coding sequence is TGTGCCAGCAGCTTAGGAGGGGCTGGCTATGGCTACACCTTC.